What follows describes a single T cell receptor beta chain. Antigen unknown. The CDR3 has 12 amino acids. CDR1 is DFQATT and CDR2 is SNEGSKA in the germline V gene (reference sequence). The V and J ends lost 6 bases and 1 base respectively, with 10 bases between them. This sample stems from a study of T cells after yellow fever vaccination. Generation of TCR cDNA used 5'RACE template switching (which added a universal primer site and UMIs). TCRdb fed the 5' RACE reads into MiXCR, producing one record per CDR3 protein. The top ten clones hold 18% of a sample with about 340,000 distinct CDR3 sequences, about 8.7% of them seen once. Study-level points and caveats: Contaminating bulk clonotypes could be abundant in FACS-sorted repertoires. The secondary response showed a weaker magnitude and a faster peak, day 5 versus 15.

The sample consisted of PBMCs, taken on the day of the first yellow fever vaccination. The chain combines TRBV20-1 with TRBJ2-7; D is perhaps TRBD1 (6 bases). This clonotype originated in a man aged 18 to 35 who received the YFV17D yellow fever vaccine. The CDR3 coding sequence is TGCAGTGCCCGGGACACATCCTACGAGCAGTACGTC. It encodes CSARDTSYEQYV.